What follows is one T cell receptor beta chain and its context. Its antigen is unknown. An end of the junction differs from the germline gene, which may be a read error. From germline, CDR1 is DFQATT and CDR2 SNEGSKA (reference sequence). This CDR3 has 16 residues. These data are taken from a study of CD8 T cells in ankylosing spondylitis. One entry per CDR3 protein results from TCRdb running MiXCR on the 5' RACE reads. This table holds fewer than 550,000 distinct CDR3 sequences, approximately 5% found once. The study, taken as a whole, reports: A subset of motif variants has previously been described in the synovial fluid and blood of reactive arthritis. There was reportedly significant enrichment of clones that were disease-linked in matched ankylosing spondylitis synovial fluid. Among TCR beta sequences, a motif of several highly homologous variants appeared characteristic of ankylosing spondylitis blood.

The TCR was taken from a male donor with ankylosing spondylitis. This chain connects TRBV20-1 to TRBJ2-7; TRBD2 agrees at 8 bases. Sequencing was performed on blood, either unsorted or a sorted T cell fraction (not recorded which). In nucleotides, the CDR3 is TGCAGTGCTAGAGAAAGGGCGGGAGGCGGGTCCTACGCGCAGTACTTC. It translates to CSARERAGGGSYAQYF.